The present T cell receptor (beta chain) was sequenced within a study of Graves' ophthalmopathy and Graves' hyperthyroidism. The authors amplified TCR beta CDR3 regions from RNA transcripts. RT-PCR was first run with HTBI primers, then multiplex PCR in a second round. Each CDR3 protein gets one entry after TCRdb re-called the multiplex PCR reads with MiXCR. The table lists about 220,000 distinct CDR3 sequences, 20% to 25% of them singletons, with around 40% in the top ten. The CDR3 length is 16 residues. Trimming cost V 1 base and J 4 bases; bases outside gene matches: 7. Germline CDR1 is GTSNPN and CDR2 is SVGIG (reference sequence).

V is TRBV30 and J is TRBJ2-7; TRBD2 agrees at 13 bases. This sequence was found in a woman between 45 and 65 years old with Graves' ophthalmopathy. The sample comprised peripheral blood. CDR3 sequence (DNA): TGTGCCTGGAGTGCAAAAAAGGGACTAGCGGGGTACGAGCAGTACTTC. Amino acids: CAWSAKKGLAGYEQYF.